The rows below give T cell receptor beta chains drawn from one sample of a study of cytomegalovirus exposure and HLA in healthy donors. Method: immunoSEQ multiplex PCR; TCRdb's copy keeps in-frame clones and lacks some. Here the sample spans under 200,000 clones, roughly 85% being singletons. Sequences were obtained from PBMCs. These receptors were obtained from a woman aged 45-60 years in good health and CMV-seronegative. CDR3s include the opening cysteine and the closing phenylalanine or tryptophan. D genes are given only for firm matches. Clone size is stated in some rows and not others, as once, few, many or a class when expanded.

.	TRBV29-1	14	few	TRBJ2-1	TGCAGCGCTGGGGGCGGTGCAGGCTACAATGAGCAGTTCTTC	CSAGGGAGYNEQFF
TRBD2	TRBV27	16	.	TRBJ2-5	TGTGCCAGCAGTTCAATAGGACTAGCGGTAAAAGAGACCCAGTACTTC	CASSSIGLAVKETQYF
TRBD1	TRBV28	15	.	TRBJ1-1	TGTGCCAGCACCGCACCCGACAGGGCCAACACTGAAGCTTTCTTT	CASTAPDRANTEAFF
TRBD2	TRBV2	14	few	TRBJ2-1	TGTGCCAGCAGGGCACTAGCGGGTCGGAATGAGCAGTTCTTC	CASRALAGRNEQFF
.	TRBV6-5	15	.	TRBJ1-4	TGTGCCAGCAGCCTCCTATGGGGGGAGGAGGAAAAACTGTTTTTT	CASSLLWGEEEKLFF
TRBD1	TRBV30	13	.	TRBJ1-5	TGTGCCTGGACAGGGGGTAGCAATCAGCCCCAGCATTTT	CAWTGGSNQPQHF
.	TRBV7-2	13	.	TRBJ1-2	TGTGCCAGCAGCCATCGACAGCTCTATGGCTACACCTTC	CASSHRQLYGYTF
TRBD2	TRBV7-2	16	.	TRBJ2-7	TGTGCCAGCAGCTTAGTTGGGACTAGTTCGGACTACGAGCAGTACTTC	CASSLVGTSSDYEQYF
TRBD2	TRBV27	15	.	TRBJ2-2	TGTGCCAGCAGTCTAGCGGGAGATGGCACCGGGGAGCTGTTTTTT	CASSLAGDGTGELFF
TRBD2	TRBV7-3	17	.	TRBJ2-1	TGTGCCAGCAGCAGGGGACTAGCGGGAGGAGATTACAATGAGCAGTTCTTC	CASSRGLAGGDYNEQFF
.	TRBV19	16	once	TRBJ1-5	TGTGCCAGTAGTATCGGTCAGGGGAGAAACAATCAGCCCCAGCATTTT	CASSIGQGRNNQPQHF
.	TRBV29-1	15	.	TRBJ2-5	TGCAGCGTCACTAGTGCACAGGGAACAGGGGAGACCCAGTACTTC	CSVTSAQGTGETQYF
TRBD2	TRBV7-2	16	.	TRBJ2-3	TGTGCCAGCAGCCAAGGAGGCGGGAGCCGCACAGATACGCAGTATTTT	CASSQGGGSRTDTQYF
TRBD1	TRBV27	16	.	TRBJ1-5	TGTGCCAGCAGTCCCCGACAGGGGTCGGGGAGTCAGCCCCAGCATTTT	CASSPRQGSGSQPQHF
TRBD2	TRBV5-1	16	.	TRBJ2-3	TGCGCCAGCAGCTGGCAAGGACTAGTCGGGACAGATACGCAGTATTTT	CASSWQGLVGTDTQYF
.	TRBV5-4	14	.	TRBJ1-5	TGTGCCAGCAGCTTGGGTGGTGGAGGACAGCCCCAGCATTTT	CASSLGGGGQPQHF
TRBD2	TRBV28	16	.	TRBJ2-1	TGTGCCAGCACCCCAGGGGGACTAGCGGCCTACAATGAGCAGTTCTTC	CASTPGGLAAYNEQFF
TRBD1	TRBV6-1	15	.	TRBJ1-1	TGTGCCAGCAGTAGGGGGACAGGGGAAGGGACTGAAGCTTTCTTT	CASSRGTGEGTEAFF
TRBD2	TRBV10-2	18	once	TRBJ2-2	TGCGCCAGCAGTGAGTCGACCAGGACTAGCAGGAACACCGGGGAGCTGTTTTTT	CASSESTRTSRNTGELFF
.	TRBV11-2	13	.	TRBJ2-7	TGTGCCAGCAGCTTAGACAGATTTTACGAGCAGTACTTC	CASSLDRFYEQYF
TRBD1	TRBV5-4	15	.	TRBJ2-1	TGTGCCAGCAGCTTTGGGGACAGGGATCGCAATGAGCAGTTCTTC	CASSFGDRDRNEQFF
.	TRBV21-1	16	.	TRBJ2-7	TGTGCCAGCAGCAAAGCAAAGAGGGGACTCAAAGCGGGGCAGTACTTC	CASSKAKRGLKAGQYF
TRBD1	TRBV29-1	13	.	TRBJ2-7	TGCAGCGTGGGGACCGGGACAGCTTACGAGCAGTACTTC	CSVGTGTAYEQYF
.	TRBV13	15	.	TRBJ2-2	TGTGCCAGCAGCGCAGGGTTGTTGAACACCGGGGAGCTGTTTTTT	CASSAGLLNTGELFF
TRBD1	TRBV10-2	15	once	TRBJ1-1	TGCGCCAGCAGGGGGATCGCAGGGGGGAACACTGAAGCTTTCTTT	CASRGIAGGNTEAFF
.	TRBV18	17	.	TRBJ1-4	TGTGCCAGCTCACCGGATGGGACTTCGGTTGTTAATGAAAAACTGTTTTTT	CASSPDGTSVVNEKLFF
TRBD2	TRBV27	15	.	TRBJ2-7	TGTGCCAGCAGGTCTAGCGGGGACCTTGGCTACGAGCAGTACTTC	CASRSSGDLGYEQYF
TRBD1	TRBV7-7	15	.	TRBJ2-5	TGTGCCAGCAGCTCAAAGGGGACAGAAGGAGAGACCCAGTACTTC	CASSSKGTEGETQYF
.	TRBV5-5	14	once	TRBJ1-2	TGTGCCAGCAGCTTGATTCCGGGGGACTATGGCTACACCTTC	CASSLIPGDYGYTF
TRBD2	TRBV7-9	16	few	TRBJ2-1	TGTGCCAGCAGCTTAGGCGGGAGAAGCTCCTACAATGAGCAGTTCTTC	CASSLGGRSSYNEQFF
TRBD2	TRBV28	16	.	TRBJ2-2	TGTGCCAGCAGACGTCTAGCGGGAGGGAACACCGGGGAGCTGTTTTTT	CASRRLAGGNTGELFF
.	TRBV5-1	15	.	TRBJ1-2	TGCGCCAGCAGCCCTTATCGGGACGGAGGGTATGGCTACACCTTC	CASSPYRDGGYGYTF
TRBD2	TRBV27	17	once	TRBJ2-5	TGTGCCAGCACCAACATCAAACTAGCGGGAGCCCTAGGGACCCAGTACTTC	CASTNIKLAGALGTQYF
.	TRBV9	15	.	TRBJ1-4	TGTGCCAGCAGCCAGGGCCGGGGAGGAAATGAAAAACTGTTTTTT	CASSQGRGGNEKLFF
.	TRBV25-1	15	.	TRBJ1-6	TGTGCCAGCAGTGAATTAACAGGATATAATTCACCCCTCCACTTT	CASSELTGYNSPLHF
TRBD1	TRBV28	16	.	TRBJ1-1	TGTGCCAGCTCCCGCGTCGGGACAGCCATGAACACTGAAGCTTTCTTT	CASSRVGTAMNTEAFF
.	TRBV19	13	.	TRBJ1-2	TGTGCCAGTTACCCCTCGGAGGGCTATGGCTACACCTTC	CASYPSEGYGYTF
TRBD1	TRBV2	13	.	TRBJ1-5	TGTGCCAGCAGTTTACAGGGGCCCCAGCCCCAGCATTTT	CASSLQGPQPQHF
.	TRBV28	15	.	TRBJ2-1	TGTGCCAGCAGTTTTCGCACCCTACCGGGCAATGAGCAGTTCTTC	CASSFRTLPGNEQFF
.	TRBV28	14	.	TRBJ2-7	TGTGCCAGCAGTTCCTCTAGGACAGCCTACGAGCAGTACTTC	CASSSSRTAYEQYF
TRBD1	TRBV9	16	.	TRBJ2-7	TGTGCCAGCAGCGGTGCCCGACAGGGTAGTATCTACGAGCAGTACTTC	CASSGARQGSIYEQYF
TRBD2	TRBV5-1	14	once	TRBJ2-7	TGCGCCAGCAGAGGGACTAGCGGGCCTCTTGAGCAGTACTTC	CASRGTSGPLEQYF
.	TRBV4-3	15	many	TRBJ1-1	TGCGCCAGCAGCCCTTCGGGGGGCAGGACTACTGAAGCTTTCTTT	CASSPSGGRTTEAFF
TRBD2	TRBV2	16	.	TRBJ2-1	TGTGCCAGCAGCCTTAGGGGGACTAGCGGTTACAATGAGCAGTTCTTC	CASSLRGTSGYNEQFF
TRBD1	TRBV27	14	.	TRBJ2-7	TGTGCCAGCAGTCCACGACAGGGGACCTACGAGCAGTACTTC	CASSPRQGTYEQYF
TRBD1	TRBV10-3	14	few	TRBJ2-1	TGTGCCATCAGTGTTGGACAGGGTGGACATGAGCAATTCTTC	CAISVGQGGHEQFF
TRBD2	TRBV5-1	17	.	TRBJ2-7	TGCGCCAGCAGCTTGGTAGGACTAGCGGGAAGCTCCTACGAGCAGTACTTC	CASSLVGLAGSSYEQYF
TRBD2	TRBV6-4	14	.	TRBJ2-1	TGTGCCAGCAGGTCCATAGCGGGTTACAATGAGCAGTTCTTC	CASRSIAGYNEQFF
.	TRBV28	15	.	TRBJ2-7	TGTGCCAGCAGTCGTCAAGGGGGGGCAACCTACGAGCAGTACTTC	CASSRQGGATYEQYF
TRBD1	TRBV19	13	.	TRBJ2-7	TGTGCCAGTAGGGGGACAGGGGCTGTTGAGCAGTACTTC	CASRGTGAVEQYF
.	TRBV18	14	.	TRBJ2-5	TGTGCCAGCTCACCACCCGAAGGGAGAGAGACCCAGTACTTC	CASSPPEGRETQYF
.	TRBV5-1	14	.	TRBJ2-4	TGCGCCAGCAGCTTGACAGTCTTGGGAAACATTCAGTACTTC	CASSLTVLGNIQYF
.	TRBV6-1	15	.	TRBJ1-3	TGTGCCAGCACGAACCAGGTCAACTCTGGAAACACCATATATTTT	CASTNQVNSGNTIYF
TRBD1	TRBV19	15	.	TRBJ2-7	TGTGCCAGTAGTATTGGGACAGGGTTACTCTACGAGCAGTACTTC	CASSIGTGLLYEQYF
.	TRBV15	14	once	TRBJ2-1	TGTGCCACCAGCAGAGATAGTGGGCCGGATGAGCAGTTCTTC	CATSRDSGPDEQFF
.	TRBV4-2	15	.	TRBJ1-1	TGTGCCAGCAGCCGAGAGACAGCCGACCTCGCTGAAGCTTTCTTT	CASSRETADLAEAFF